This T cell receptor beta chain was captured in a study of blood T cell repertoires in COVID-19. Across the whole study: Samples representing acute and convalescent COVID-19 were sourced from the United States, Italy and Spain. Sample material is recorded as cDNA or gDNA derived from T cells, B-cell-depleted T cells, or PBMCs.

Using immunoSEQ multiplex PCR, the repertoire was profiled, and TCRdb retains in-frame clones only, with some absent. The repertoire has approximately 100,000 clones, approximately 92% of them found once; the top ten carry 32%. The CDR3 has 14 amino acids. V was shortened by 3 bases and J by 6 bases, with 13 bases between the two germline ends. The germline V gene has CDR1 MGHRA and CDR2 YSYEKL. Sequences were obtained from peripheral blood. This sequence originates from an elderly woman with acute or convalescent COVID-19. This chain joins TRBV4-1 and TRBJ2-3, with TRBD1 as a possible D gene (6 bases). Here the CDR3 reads CASSQTGLGDTQYF. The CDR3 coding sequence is TGCGCCAGCAGCCAGACAGGCTTAGGCGATACGCAGTATTTT.